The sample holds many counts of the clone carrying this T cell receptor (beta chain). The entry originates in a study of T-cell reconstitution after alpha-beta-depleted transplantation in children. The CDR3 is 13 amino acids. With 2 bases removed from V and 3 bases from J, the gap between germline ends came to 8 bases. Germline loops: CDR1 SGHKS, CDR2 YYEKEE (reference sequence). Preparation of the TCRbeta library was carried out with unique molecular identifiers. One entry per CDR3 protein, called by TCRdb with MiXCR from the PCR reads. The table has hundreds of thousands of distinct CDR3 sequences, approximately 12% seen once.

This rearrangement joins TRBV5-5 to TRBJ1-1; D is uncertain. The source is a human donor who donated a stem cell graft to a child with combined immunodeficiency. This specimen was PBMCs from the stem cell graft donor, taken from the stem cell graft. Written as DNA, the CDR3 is TGTGCCAGCAGCTTTTTGGGAGACACTGAAGCTTTCTTT. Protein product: CASSFLGDTEAFF.